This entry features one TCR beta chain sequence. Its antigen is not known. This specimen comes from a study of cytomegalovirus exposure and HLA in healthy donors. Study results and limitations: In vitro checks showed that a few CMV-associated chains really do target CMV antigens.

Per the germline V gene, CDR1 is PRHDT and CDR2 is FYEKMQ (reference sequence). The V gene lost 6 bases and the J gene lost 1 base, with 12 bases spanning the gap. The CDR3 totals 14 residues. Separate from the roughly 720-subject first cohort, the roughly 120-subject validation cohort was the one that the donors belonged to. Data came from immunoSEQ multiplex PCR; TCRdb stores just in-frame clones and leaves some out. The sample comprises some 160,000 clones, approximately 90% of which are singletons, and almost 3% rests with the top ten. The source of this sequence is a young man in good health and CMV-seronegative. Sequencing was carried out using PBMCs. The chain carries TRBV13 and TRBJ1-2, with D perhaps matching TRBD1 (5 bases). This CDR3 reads CASRPTEFNYGYTF. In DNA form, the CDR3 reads TGTGCCAGCAGACCGACAGAATTTAACTATGGCTACACCTTC.